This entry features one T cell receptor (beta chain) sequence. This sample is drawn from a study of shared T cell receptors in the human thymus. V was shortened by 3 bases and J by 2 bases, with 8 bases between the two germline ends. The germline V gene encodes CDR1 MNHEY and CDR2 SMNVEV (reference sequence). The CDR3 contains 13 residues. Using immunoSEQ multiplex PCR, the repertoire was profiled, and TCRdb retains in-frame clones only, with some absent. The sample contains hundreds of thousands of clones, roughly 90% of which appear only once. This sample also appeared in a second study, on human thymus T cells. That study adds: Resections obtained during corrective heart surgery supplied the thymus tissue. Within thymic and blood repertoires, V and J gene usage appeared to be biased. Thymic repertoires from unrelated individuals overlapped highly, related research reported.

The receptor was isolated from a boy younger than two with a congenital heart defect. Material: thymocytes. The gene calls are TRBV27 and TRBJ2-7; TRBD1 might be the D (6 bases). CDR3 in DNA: TGTGCCAGCAGTTTTCAGGGGCCCTACGAGCAGTACTTC. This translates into CASSFQGPYEQYF.